Given below is one TCR beta chain in context. With 2 bases removed from V and 3 bases from J, the gap between germline ends came to 13 bases. Germline CDR1 SEHNR, CDR2 FQNEAQ (reference sequence). This CDR3 is 15 amino acids long. The data were produced by immunoSEQ multiplex PCR, yet TCRdb's version contains in-frame clones alone and is incomplete. The sample holds around 70,000 clones; 80% to 95% are singletons and the top ten take roughly 0.98%. The data originate from a study of T cell clones after liver transplantation. Study-wide background: Timepoints were pre-transplant, pre-withdrawal, and after withdrawal was completed or failed.

The sequenced sample was CD4+ T cells from blood, obtained less than 27 months after liver transplant. The chain employs TRBV7-9 and TRBJ1-2; D not resolved. This TCR was recovered from a human patient who received a liver transplant. The graft donor may have given rise to some T cells. The CDR3 nucleotides read TGTGCCAGCAGCTTAAGTAACTATAACTACTATGGCTACACCTTC. This sequence encodes CASSLSNYNYYGYTF.